This TCR beta chain originates from a study of CD8+ T cells in alopecia areata. The study's findings and limits: In lesional scalp, particularly from alopecia totalis/universalis, clonality was higher than in normal scalp.

Reverse transcription of extracted RNA yielded cDNA, which provided the sequencing template. Sequencing was performed with immunoSEQ multiplex PCR; in TCRdb, only in-frame clones are kept and a portion is missing. Of 150,000 to 200,000 clones listed, 58% are singletons. As for treatment: oral pan-JAK inhibitor, 5-10 mg twice daily. As regards this clone: Its antigen remains unidentified.

The receptor comes from a human donor with alopecia areata. Sample: CD4+ T cells sorted from blood, taken at approximately week 60, from a patient treated with tofacitinib.

CDR3: CASSPTTDQEQYF. The CDR3 DNA is TGCGCCAGCAGCCCCACCACCGATCAGGAGCAGTACTTC. The chain combines TRBV5-1 with TRBJ2-7; D is undetermined. Trimming cost V 4 bases and J 7 bases, with 15 bases left between them. Germline CDR1 reads SGHRS; CDR2 reads YFSETQ. This CDR3 has 13 residues. Complete variable domain (other parts from reference TRBV5-1 and TRBJ2-7): KAGVTQTPRYLIKTRGQQVTLSCSPISGHRSVSWYQQTPGQGLQFLFEYFSETQRNKGNFPGRFSGRQFSNSRSEMNVSTLELGDSALYLCASSPTTDQEQYFGPGTRLTVT.